The 25 T cell receptor beta chains presented below share a single source sample, sequenced in a study of cytomegalovirus exposure and HLA in healthy donors. Primers: 60 Vbeta forward and 13 Jbeta reverse. This table comes from immunoSEQ multiplex PCR, and its TCRdb copy is limited to in-frame clones, with some not included. Found here are approximately 160,000 clones, approximately 80% of them singletons; the top ten hold about 1.5%. Sequencing used PBMCs. These receptors came from a woman aged 25 to 39 in good health and CMV-seronegative.

This clone was seen a single time. V gene TRBV6-6 combines with J gene TRBJ2-5, with D uncertain. The CDR3 consists of 13 residues. Looked up from germline, CDR1 is MNHNY and CDR2 is SVGAGI (reference sequence). With 5 bases removed from V and 1 base from J, the gap between germline ends came to 8 bases. CDR3 DNA: TGTGCCAGCAGTGAGGTCGCCCAAGAGACCCAGTACTTC. This encodes CASSEVAQETQYF.

The J gene is TRBJ2-7, the V gene TRBV27, with D hard to call. The CDR3 extends over 15 amino acids. The germline V and J ends were trimmed by 0 bases and 3 bases, with 12 bases remaining between them. In germline, CDR1 is MNHEY, CDR2 SMNVEV (reference sequence). The CDR3 DNA follows: TGTGCCAGCAGTTTATCCCTTCTCCCAGGCTACGAGCAGTACTTC. The encoded protein is CASSLSLLPGYEQYF.

The V gene is TRBV9, the J gene TRBJ2-3; D may be TRBD1 (5 bases). Germline CDR1 is SGDLS and CDR2 is YYNGEE. Between the trimmed V and J ends, which lost 0 bases and 2 bases, there was a span of 10 bases. The CDR3 runs to 15 residues. CDR3: CASSVDGHLTDTQYF. The CDR3 region has the DNA TGTGCCAGCAGCGTAGATGGACATCTCACAGATACGCAGTATTTT. Full variable domain (remainder filled in from reference TRBV9 and TRBJ2-3): DSGVTQTPKHLITATGQRVTLRCSPRSGDLSVYWYQQSLDQGLQFLIQYYNGEERAKGNILERFSAQQFPDLHSELNLSSLELGDSALYFCASSVDGHLTDTQYFGPGTRLTVL.

This chain joins TRBV6-5 and TRBJ1-3; 8 positions match TRBD1. Trimming took 5 bases from V and 1 from J; bases not matched to a gene: 1. There are 14 residues in the CDR3. CDR1 is MNHEY, CDR2 SVGAGI, per germline. In DNA, the CDR3 is TGTGCCAGCAGTCGACAGGGGTCTGGAAACACCATATATTTT. It codes for CASSRQGSGNTIYF.

The chain combines TRBV6-4 with TRBJ2-1, with 9 bases that match TRBD2. Germline V CDR1 and CDR2: MRHNA, SNTAGT. V shed 2 bases and J 0 bases; nucleotides not matched to a gene: 8. This CDR3 is 18 amino acids long. The CDR3 DNA is TGTGCCAGCAGTGACGTCGGGCTAGCGGGGAACTCCTACAATGAGCAGTTCTTC. This encodes CASSDVGLAGNSYNEQFF.

The chain combines TRBV5-1 with TRBJ2-7; 13 nucleotides agree with TRBD2. CDR1 SGHRS and CDR2 YFSETQ come from the germline V gene. This CDR3 contains 17 residues. Unmatched junction bases numbered 12, after V lost 4 bases and J lost 5 bases. CDR3 sequence (DNA): TGCGCCAGCAGCGCCATAGGGACTAGCGGGAACCCTAACGAGCAGTACTTC. This sequence encodes CASSAIGTSGNPNEQYF.

This clone has just one count. The rearrangement links TRBV27 to TRBJ1-2, with TRBD1 as a possible D gene (5 bases). The CDR3 extends over 12 amino acids. The V gene lost 4 bases and the J gene lost 3 bases, with 6 bases spanning the gap. From germline, CDR1 is MNHEY and CDR2 SMNVEV (reference sequence). The CDR3 DNA follows: TGTGCCAGCAGTTCAGGGTACTATGGCTACACCTTC. This translates into CASSSGYYGYTF.

This clone occurred a few times. The genes are TRBV7-2 and TRBJ2-7, with 7 bases that match TRBD2. Germline assignment: CDR1 SGHTA and CDR2 FQGNSA. This CDR3 contains 15 residues. V was pared by 5 bases and J by 4 bases, with 11 bases of the junction left unmatched. CDR3 coding DNA: TGTGCCAGCAGCCTGAGCGGGATTCCCCTATACGAGCAGTACTTC. The encoded protein is CASSLSGIPLYEQYF.

This clone came up once. The chain has TRBV7-2 and TRBJ1-2; 7 positions match TRBD1. CDR1 is SGHTA, CDR2 FQGNSA, per germline. This CDR3 spans 15 amino acids. Unmatched junction bases numbered 11, after V lost 6 bases and J lost 4 bases. In nucleotides, the CDR3 is TGTGCCAGCAGGGGGACAGCCAAAGGGAGCTATGGCTACACCTTC. Encoded protein: CASRGTAKGSYGYTF.

The V and J genes are TRBV15 and TRBJ2-7; 8 positions agree with TRBD1. V shed 3 bases, J shed 1 base, and the junction held 8 bases outside the gene matches. The germline CDR1 and CDR2 sequences are LNHNV and YYDKDF (reference sequence). The CDR3 is made up of 16 amino acids. The CDR3 DNA sequence: TGTGCCACCAGCAGGGCCCCGGGACAGGCTTCCTACGAGCAGTACTTC. This codes for CATSRAPGQASYEQYF.

The count of this clone is one. V and J are TRBV5-1 and TRBJ1-5; D gene unclear. Germline V gene sequence: CDR1 SGHRS, CDR2 YFSETQ. CDR3 length equals 17 residues. Trimming left V 4 bases short and J 0 bases short, with 17 bases between. The CDR3 DNA reads TGCGCCAGCAGCCCGGGCGGGTCTTTGGTTAGCAATCAGCCCCAGCATTTT. Amino acid sequence: CASSPGGSLVSNQPQHF.

The rearrangement uses TRBV27 and TRBJ2-7, with D possibly TRBD1 on 6 matching bases. The CDR3 has 12 amino acids. CDR1 MNHEY and CDR2 SMNVEV come from the germline V gene (reference sequence). V lost 3 bases, J lost 7 bases, and 10 bases lay in between. The CDR3 reads CASSFTGWEQYF. The CDR3 DNA is TGTGCCAGCAGTTTCACAGGGTGGGAGCAGTACTTC.

The chain uses TRBV2 and TRBJ1-1; maybe TRBD1 (6 bases). This CDR3 is built from 15 residues. V shed 1 base and J shed 1 base, with 10 bases lying between them. Germline V gene sequence: CDR1 SNHLY, CDR2 FYNNEI. In DNA form, the CDR3 reads TGTGCCAGCAGTGAAGTCAGGGGAACGAACACTGAAGCTTTCTTT. Its translation: CASSEVRGTNTEAFF.

This clone was found once. The gene calls are TRBV18 and TRBJ2-3, with 13 bases matching TRBD2. CDR1 and CDR2 from the germline V gene are KGHSH and LQKENI. This CDR3 has 15 residues. The J segment lost 6 bases and the V segment lost 5 bases, leaving 5 bases of the junction unmatched. This chain's CDR3 is CASSGLAGVRDTQYF. CDR3 DNA: TGTGCCAGCTCAGGACTAGCGGGAGTTAGGGATACGCAGTATTTT.

V gene TRBV10-3 combines with J gene TRBJ2-5; TRBD1 might be the D (5 bases). Trimming took off 7 bases at V and 2 bases at J, with 11 bases between the two ends. The CDR3 length is 13 residues. Germline CDR1 reads ENHRY; CDR2 reads SYGVKD. The CDR3 coding sequence is TGTGCCATCAATAGACAGAAGCAAGAGACCCAGTACTTC. Protein sequence: CAINRQKQETQYF.

This clone was detected only a few times. The J gene is TRBJ2-5, the V gene TRBV5-1; 10 positions agree with TRBD2. V trimming: 2 bases; J trimming: 5 bases; junction bases outside the gene matches: 9. There are 16 residues in the CDR3. Looked up from germline, CDR1 is SGHRS and CDR2 is YFSETQ. CDR3 amino acids: CASSFAASGSFETQYF. The CDR3 DNA is TGCGCCAGCAGCTTTGCGGCTAGCGGGAGTTTTGAGACCCAGTACTTC.

This clone appeared once. CDR3 residues: CASSLSAGNSPLHF. CDR3 in DNA: TGTGCCAGCAGCTTAAGTGCAGGGAATTCACCCCTCCACTTT. The chain couples TRBV7-9 to TRBJ1-6, with a tentative D call TRBD1 (5 bases). The CDR3 extends over 14 amino acids. Germline lookup yields CDR1 SEHNR and CDR2 FQNEAQ (reference sequence). Deletions cut 2 bases from V and 7 bases from J, with 9 bases between.

This chain connects TRBV5-1 to TRBJ2-7, with D possibly TRBD1 on 5 matching bases. Germline V gives CDR1 SGHRS, CDR2 YFSETQ. The CDR3 covers 14 residues. The ends were cut back, 0 bases at V and 4 bases at J, with 11 bases in the middle. The CDR3 sequence: CASSLGGGRYEQYF. CDR3 DNA: TGCGCCAGCAGCTTGGGGGGCGGCAGGTACGAGCAGTACTTC.

This chain links TRBV14 with TRBJ2-3; 7 bases fit TRBD1. The germline CDR1 and CDR2 sequences are SGHDN and FVKESK. The V and J ends lost 4 bases and 4 bases, in that order; junction bases with no gene match: 11. There are 16 residues in the CDR3. CDR3 DNA sequence: TGTGCCAGCAGCCCCTACAGGGGAGAAATCTCAGATACGCAGTATTTT. Translated: CASSPYRGEISDTQYF.

This chain links TRBV19 with TRBJ2-1; TRBD2 matches 9 bases. The CDR3 loop spans 17 amino acids. With V trimmed by 1 base and J by 8 bases, 12 bases remained unmatched. Per the germline V gene, CDR1 is LNHDA and CDR2 is SQIVND (reference sequence). CDR3 protein: CASSIGGGGRALDEQFF. The CDR3 DNA reads TGTGCCAGTAGTATAGGGGGCGGCGGGAGGGCATTAGATGAGCAGTTCTTC.

The chain combines TRBV28 with TRBJ2-3; D is unclear. The V gene's germline CDR1 is MDHEN and CDR2 SYDVKM. V dropped 3 bases and J dropped 2 bases, with 9 bases sitting between them. CDR3 length: 14 amino acids. CDR3 nucleotides: TGTGCCAGCAGTTTTGCCGCTACCACAGATACGCAGTATTTT. Translated, it gives CASSFAATTDTQYF.

The chain is built from TRBV4-2 and TRBJ1-2; TRBD1 might be the D (6 bases). CDR3 length: 13 residues. The germline CDR1 and CDR2 sequences are LGHNA and YNFKEQ. V dropped 2 bases and J dropped 7 bases, with 11 bases sitting between them. The CDR3 DNA is TGTGCCAGCAGCCAACTGGACAGTCGTGGCTACACCTTC. Its protein product is CASSQLDSRGYTF.

This clone was counted only a few times. CDR3 sequence reads: CASSGLLRGTLNEQFF. The CDR3 DNA reads as TGTGCCAGCAGTGGACTACTTAGAGGGACACTGAATGAGCAGTTCTTC. The rearrangement joins TRBV6-1 to TRBJ2-1; maybe TRBD1 (6 bases). Germline V gene data show CDR1 as MNHNS and CDR2 as SASEGT. V gave up 4 bases and J gave up 7 bases, with 20 bases separating them. This CDR3 has 16 residues.

V and J are TRBV7-2 and TRBJ2-1; TRBD2 might be the D (5 bases). The V gene's germline CDR1 is SGHTA and CDR2 FQGNSA. The V end was cut by 5 bases, the J end by 7 bases, with 15 bases between. The CDR3 covers 14 residues. CDR3 residues: CASSDYGRWNEQFF. CDR3 nucleotides: TGTGCCAGCAGCGACTACGGGCGTTGGAATGAGCAGTTCTTC. Full variable domain (remainder filled in from reference TRBV7-2 and TRBJ2-1): GAGVSQSPSNKVTEKGKDVELRCDPISGHTALYWYRQSLGQGLEFLIYFQGNSAPDKSGLPSDRFSAERTGGSVSTLTIQRTQQEDSAVYLCASSDYGRWNEQFFGPGTRLTVL.

This chain connects TRBV2 to TRBJ1-2, with unresolved D. CDR3 size: 13 residues. Germline loops: CDR1 SNHLY, CDR2 FYNNEI. V shed 6 bases and J shed 3 bases, with 11 bases lying between them. In DNA form, the CDR3 reads TGTGCCAGCAGAGCACCAGGTGACTATGGCTACACCTTC. Protein sequence: CASRAPGDYGYTF.